This TCR beta chain was obtained from a study of cytomegalovirus exposure and HLA in healthy donors. About this clone itself: Its antigen is currently unknown.

This CDR3 region has 15 residues. Trimming left V 0 bases short and J 10 bases short, with 14 bases between. Looked up from germline, CDR1 is SGHRS and CDR2 is YFSETQ. Primers for the PCR totalled 60 Vbeta and 13 Jbeta. The protocol was immunoSEQ multiplex PCR, while the TCRdb copy is restricted to in-frame clones and leaves out a portion. The data show approximately 220,000 clones, with approximately 88% seen just once and 0.71% held by the top ten. Study-level results: Highest at DRB1 and lowest at HLA-C, TCR association rates differed among HLA loci in a later analysis.

The sequence came from a boy aged 2 to 10 in good health and CMV-seronegative. The sequencing sample was made of PBMCs. This chain links TRBV5-1 with TRBJ1-6, with D tentatively TRBD1 (5 bases). In nucleotides, the CDR3 is TGCGCCAGCAGCTTGGAAGGGGCCGCGGAATCACCCCTCCACTTT. This translates into CASSLEGAAESPLHF. Using reference TRBV5-1 and TRBJ1-6 for the parts outside the CDR3, the full variable domain is KAGVTQTPRYLIKTRGQQVTLSCSPISGHRSVSWYQQTPGQGLQFLFEYFSETQRNKGNFPGRFSGRQFSNSRSEMNVSTLELGDSALYLCASSLEGAAESPLHFGNGTRLTVT.